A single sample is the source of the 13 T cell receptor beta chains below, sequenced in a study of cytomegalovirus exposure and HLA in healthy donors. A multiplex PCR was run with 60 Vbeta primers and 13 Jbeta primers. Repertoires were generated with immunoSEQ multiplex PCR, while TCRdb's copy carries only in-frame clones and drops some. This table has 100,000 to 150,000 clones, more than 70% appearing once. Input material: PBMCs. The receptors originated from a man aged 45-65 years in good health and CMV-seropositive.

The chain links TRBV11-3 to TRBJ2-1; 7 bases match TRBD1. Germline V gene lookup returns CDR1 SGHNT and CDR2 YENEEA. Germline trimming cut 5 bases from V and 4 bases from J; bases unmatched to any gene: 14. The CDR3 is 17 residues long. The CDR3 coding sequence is TGTGCCAGCAGCCCCGGGCAGGGGGATCAGTTTTACAATGAGCAGTTCTTC. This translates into CASSPGQGDQFYNEQFF.

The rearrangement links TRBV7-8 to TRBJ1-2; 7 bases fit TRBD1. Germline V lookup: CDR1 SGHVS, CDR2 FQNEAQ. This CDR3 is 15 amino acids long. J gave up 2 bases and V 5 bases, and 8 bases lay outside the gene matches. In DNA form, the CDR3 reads TGTGCCAGCAGCCCTCGGACAGGCCTGAACTATGGCTACACCTTC. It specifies CASSPRTGLNYGYTF.

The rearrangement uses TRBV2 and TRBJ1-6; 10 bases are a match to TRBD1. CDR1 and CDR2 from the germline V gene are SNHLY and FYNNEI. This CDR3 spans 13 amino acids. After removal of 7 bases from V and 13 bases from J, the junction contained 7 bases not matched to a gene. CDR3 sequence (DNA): TGTGCCAGCAACCGGGACAGGGGTCGTCCCCTCCACTTT. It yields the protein CASNRDRGRPLHF.

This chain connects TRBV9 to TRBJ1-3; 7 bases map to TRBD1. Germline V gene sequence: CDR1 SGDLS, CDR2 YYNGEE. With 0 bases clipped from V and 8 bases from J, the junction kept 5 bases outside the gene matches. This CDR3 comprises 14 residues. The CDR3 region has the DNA TGTGCCAGCAGCGTAGCGACAGGGCGGGACACCATATATTTT. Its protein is CASSVATGRDTIYF.

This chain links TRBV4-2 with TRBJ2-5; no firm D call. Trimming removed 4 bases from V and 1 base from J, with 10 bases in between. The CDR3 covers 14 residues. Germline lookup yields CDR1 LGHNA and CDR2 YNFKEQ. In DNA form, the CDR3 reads TGTGCCAGCAGCCGATCTGAACTCCAAGAGACCCAGTACTTC. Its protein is CASSRSELQETQYF.

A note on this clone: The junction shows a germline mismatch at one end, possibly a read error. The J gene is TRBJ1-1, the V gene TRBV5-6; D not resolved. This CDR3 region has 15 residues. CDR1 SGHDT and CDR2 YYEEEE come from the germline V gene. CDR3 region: CTSSLAAGMNTEAFF. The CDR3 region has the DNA TGTACCAGCAGCTTGGCCGCGGGAATGAACACTGAAGCTTTCTTT.

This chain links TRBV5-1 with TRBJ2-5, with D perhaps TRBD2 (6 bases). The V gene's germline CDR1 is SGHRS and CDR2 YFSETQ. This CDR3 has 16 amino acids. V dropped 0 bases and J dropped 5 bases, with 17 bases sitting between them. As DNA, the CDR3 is TGCGCCAGCAGCTTGGCATATAGTCCGGGGGTGGAGACCCAGTACTTC. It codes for CASSLAYSPGVETQYF. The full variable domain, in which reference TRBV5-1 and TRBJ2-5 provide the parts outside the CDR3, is KAGVTQTPRYLIKTRGQQVTLSCSPISGHRSVSWYQQTPGQGLQFLFEYFSETQRNKGNFPGRFSGRQFSNSRSEMNVSTLELGDSALYLCASSLAYSPGVETQYFGPGTRLLVL.

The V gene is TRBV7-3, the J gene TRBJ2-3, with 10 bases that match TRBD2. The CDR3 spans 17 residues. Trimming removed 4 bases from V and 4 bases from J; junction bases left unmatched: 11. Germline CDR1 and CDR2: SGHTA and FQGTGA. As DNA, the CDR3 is TGTGCCAGCAGCTCCAACCCTAGCGGGAGAGGTTCAGATACGCAGTATTTT. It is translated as CASSSNPSGRGSDTQYF.

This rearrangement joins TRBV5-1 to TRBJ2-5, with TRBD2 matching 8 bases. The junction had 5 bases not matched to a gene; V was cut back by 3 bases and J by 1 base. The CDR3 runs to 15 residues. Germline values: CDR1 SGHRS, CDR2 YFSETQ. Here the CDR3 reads CASSSPGGSQETQYF. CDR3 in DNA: TGCGCCAGCAGCTCCCCGGGAGGGTCCCAAGAGACCCAGTACTTC. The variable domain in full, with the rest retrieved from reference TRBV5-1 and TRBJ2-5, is KAGVTQTPRYLIKTRGQQVTLSCSPISGHRSVSWYQQTPGQGLQFLFEYFSETQRNKGNFPGRFSGRQFSNSRSEMNVSTLELGDSALYLCASSSPGGSQETQYFGPGTRLLVL.

The CDR3 reads CATSRDLGLAIDTQYF. For the CDR3, the DNA is TGTGCCACCAGCAGAGATCTGGGACTAGCGATAGATACGCAGTATTTT. V usage is TRBV15 and J usage is TRBJ2-3; 10 bases fit TRBD2. Per germline, CDR1 LNHNV and CDR2 YYDKDF (reference sequence). Losses at the gene ends were 0 bases for V and 5 bases for J; bases not matched to a gene: 5. This CDR3 has 16 residues.

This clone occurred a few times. Here the CDR3 reads CASSLGSTGLETQYF. The CDR3 DNA reads TGTGCCAGCAGCTTAGGTTCTACAGGGTTAGAGACCCAGTACTTC. This chain uses TRBV7-9 with TRBJ2-5, with D perhaps TRBD1 (6 bases). The V and J ends lost 1 base and 4 bases respectively, with 13 bases between them. Germline CDR1 and CDR2: SEHNR and FQNEAQ (reference sequence). The CDR3 totals 15 residues.

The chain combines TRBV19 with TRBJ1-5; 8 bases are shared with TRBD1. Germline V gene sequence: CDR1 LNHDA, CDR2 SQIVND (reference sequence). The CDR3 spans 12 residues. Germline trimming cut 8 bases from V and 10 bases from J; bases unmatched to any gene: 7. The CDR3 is CASHGQGLPQHF. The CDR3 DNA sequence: TGTGCCAGTCACGGACAGGGACTACCCCAGCATTTT.

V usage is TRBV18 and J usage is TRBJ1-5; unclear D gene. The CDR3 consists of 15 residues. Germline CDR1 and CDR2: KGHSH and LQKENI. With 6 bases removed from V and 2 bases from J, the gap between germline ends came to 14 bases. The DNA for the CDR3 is TGTGCCAGCTCTTCTTTGGGAGACGGCAATCAGCCCCAGCATTTT. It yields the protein CASSSLGDGNQPQHF.